This TCR beta chain was documented in a study of cytomegalovirus exposure and HLA in healthy donors (dated 2017 in TCRdb). Turning to the overall study: In an earlier analysis of some 550 of the donors, 276 Gb of sequence data and 90 million to 130 million unique TCR beta sequences from roughly 190 million T cells were reported. The T cell repertoires of under 750 subjects were profiled by immunosequencing and related to cytomegalovirus serostatus. Donor age, sex, ethnicity and CMV serostatus were compiled alongside the repertoire data. In a later analysis, previously published TCR beta repertoires from 550 to 750 donors were re-analyzed and high-resolution HLA genotyping was added so that TCR occurrence patterns could be studied. A separate validation cohort of 100 to 150 different subjects was used in addition to the approximately 700-subject first cohort. HLA typing covered class I and class II loci at four-digit resolution. Rather than drawing on any new phenotypic data, the later analysis identified candidate immune exposures from TCR beta sequences and the way those sequences occurred across donors. In an earlier analysis of several hundred of the donors, high-throughput TCR beta sequencing was used to judge whether each TCR beta V gene segment behaved as functional or pseudogenic. Roughly 300 gigabases of sequencing data and tens of millions of unique TCR sequences were included in an early release covering roughly 600 HLA-typed donors. The number of typed donors differed by locus: about 629-640 for A, B, C, DRB1 and DQB1; 522 for DQA1; fewer than 610 for DPA1; and 400 to 480 for DPB1. All discovery cohort repertoires had been generated on a single sequencing platform. A few DR-DQ haplotypes were treated as single units for association and clustering because of strong linkage in the cohort. The study aimed to test whether cataloging public T cell receptors could reveal signatures of past pathogen exposure. To predict cytomegalovirus infection status, the study brought together high-throughput TCR immunosequencing, statistical association of individual TCRs with disease status, and machine learning. A later genetic analysis took genome-wide SNP genotypes for about 60% of the roughly 670 donors and used that subset as a discovery cohort. On average, around 230,000 unique TCR beta nucleotide sequences were sequenced per donor among 398 genotyped donors of the cohort, with roughly a sixth of those sequences being non-productive. Of the roughly 400 genotyped donors, approximately 80% were placed in the genetic ancestry cluster associated with self-reported Caucasian donors.

Receptor amplification or capture employed the immunoSEQ multiplex PCR assay. A mixture of 60 forward primers for TCR Vbeta segments and 13 reverse primers for TCR Jbeta segments was used in the multiplex PCR. The CDR3 region of rearranged TCR beta genes was amplified from genomic DNA by a multiplex PCR assay. The Illumina HiSeq System was used to sequence the amplified TCR beta libraries as 87-base-pair reads. Processing in the source paper ran as follows. A later analysis tallied 75 million to 95 million unique TCR beta chains across the 600 to 700 repertoires, and around 10 million of those chains were shared by two or more donors. Raw reads were error-corrected and collapsed into unique sequences with a nearest-neighbor algorithm that merged closely related sequences to remove PCR and sequencing errors. Alignment of CDR3 sequences to IMGT reference sequences was used to assign V, D and J gene segments. For a sequence to be retained, a match of at least six nucleotides was required to both a V gene segment and a J gene segment. A rearrangement counted as productive if the CDR3 had no stop codons and remained in frame with V and J, and every other rearrangement counted as non-productive. Following IMGT convention, CDR3 was defined as the stretch from the second conserved V-encoded cysteine to the conserved J-encoded phenylalanine. Sequences without an unambiguous match to a single V gene segment were excluded from the earlier analysis of several hundred of the donors. In an earlier analysis of a few hundred of the donors, a V segment was called functional when productive rearrangements were above 56.7%, and segregating when the standard deviation between donors exceeded 5%. A statistical classification framework was developed to diagnose cytomegalovirus status using the catalog of TCR beta chain sequences. A later analysis assigned V and J genes by comparing TCR nucleotide sequences with IMGT/GENE-DB human TR gene sequences. In a later analysis, CDR3 sequences and most-parsimonious VDJ recombination scenarios were assigned using the TCRdist pipeline. In a later analysis, each TCR beta chain was defined by its CDR3 amino acid sequence together with its V-gene family, and reads lacking a unique V-gene family were excluded. As a way to deal with suspected cross-contamination and a sequencing artifact, a later analysis dropped nearly 600 nucleotide sequences that were highly shared and had low generation probability. For each public chain, a later analysis derived a clonal expansion index from normalized ranks of inferred template counts within each repertoire. A later analysis computed generation probabilities with a VDJ recombination model fitted to out-of-frame rearrangements, and checked the results against IGoR. In a later analysis, TCR-TCR, TCR-HLA and TCR-CMV co-occurrence was scored with hypergeometric tests, and a repertoire-size bias correction was applied to TCR pairs. In a later analysis, false discovery rates were estimated by permuting HLA or CMV assignments 20 times. In a later analysis, co-occurring TCRs were grouped using DBSCAN, and TCRdist sequence similarity was added for clustering within HLA-allele-positive subsets. For co-occurrence clustering, repertoires with fewer than 30,000 or more than 120,000 public chains were excluded, along with roughly 5 repertoires with anomalous nucleotide sharing. This is the immuneACCESS table as TCRdb keeps it, with only in-frame sequences that have V and J called. A part of the clones is gone; compared with another copy, unresolved V genes explain less than half, and the rest is unexplained. V and J calls and clone size follow that table, whereas D and trimming were derived from the DNA. This sample holds some 190,000 clones; roughly 77% were observed only once. Approximately 1.4% of the sample comes from the top ten.

Details on this clone: The clone's antigen remains unknown. No quality values exist for individual bases; no much larger clone is one base distant.

The junction carries 11 bases between V and J, which are trimmed by 3 bases and 2 bases respectively. CDR1 is given as KGHSH and CDR2 as LQKENI, both from the germline V gene. The CDR3 measures 15 amino acids from cysteine to phenylalanine. The retained sequence is limited to the CDR3, 45 bases, with the frame set at the first base. Broader findings and caveats from the paper: The only immune exposure information available for the cohort was CMV serostatus. HLA typing was unavailable for some donors at each locus, so association tests used only the typed subset. A later genetic analysis associated a missense DCLRE1C variant with V-gene and J-gene trimming of TCR beta chains, and an independent cohort replicated the association. In a later genetic analysis, fewer N-insertions in productive TCRs were reported among donors in an Asian-associated ancestry cluster than the 666-donor mean. Most CMV-associated TCR beta chains appeared to be HLA-restricted in a later analysis, and the HLA associations seemed to be driven largely by CMV exposure. Because the 87-base-pair reads could not distinguish some IMGT-functional V segments, including TRBV6-2 and TRBV6-3, those segments were excluded. Several of the top co-occurrence clusters appeared to be linked to parvovirus B19, influenza, CMV and Epstein-Barr virus, according to a later analysis. The classifier was reported to diagnose cytomegalovirus status with high specificity and sensitivity in both the original cohort and the validation cohort. In vitro tests confirmed that a few of the cytomegalovirus-associated TCR beta chains recognize cytomegalovirus antigens. According to a later analysis, TCR association rates differed among HLA loci, with DRB1 alleles showing the most associated TCRs and HLA-C alleles showing the fewest. In the study, around 150 TCR beta chains were listed as associated with cytomegalovirus. The cohort was sequenced for TCR beta chains only, and without alpha or paired-chain data the features that could be detected were limited. Because counts were too low, more than 15 rarely observed V segments, including chromosome 9 orphons, were left out of the earlier analysis of some 600 of the donors. A further reported finding was that TCR beta sequences accurately predicted the HLA-A and HLA-B alleles for most subjects in the first cohort. Presence/absence analyses assumed roughly uniform sequencing depth across donors, an assumption that may not hold. The authors suggested that the approach could potentially be generalized to other disease states and immunological phenotypes. A group of highly shared sequence variants was considered likely to be a technical artifact of the sequencing pipeline. In an earlier analysis of roughly 500 of the donors, most TCR beta V segments appeared in productive rearrangements about 87% or about 30% of the time, broadly matching IMGT annotations. Most TCR sequences were seen in very few donors, while some public TCRs were found in many individuals. When HLA alleles, especially DR and DQ, strongly co-occurred, TCR associations were difficult to assign to individual alleles. Specific HLA alleles were associated with 15,000 to 20,000 TCR beta sequences at a false discovery rate of 0.05 in a later analysis. A later analysis found that HLA-associated TCR beta chains were more clonally expanded and had lower generation probabilities than equally common non-associated chains. Linkage disequilibrium might explain the correlated functional status among segregating V segments, but an unknown experimental factor could not be excluded.

The cohort comprised around 700 healthy bone marrow donors. Cohort members were all nominally healthy when sampled, although unrecorded immune exposures were likely present. The donor tested CMV seronegative and was one of the 352 seronegative cohort members. Each donor provided a peripheral blood sample, and peripheral blood mononuclear cells were used for TCR beta sequencing. Genomic DNA was extracted from the blood cell samples with the Qiagen DNeasy Blood Extraction Kit. Sequenced: PBMCs. Rearrangement joined TRBV18 to TRBJ1-3, with the D gene not confidently named. The TCR comes from a woman aged 45-60 years in good health and CMV-seronegative. This receptor carries the CDR3 CASSPNTWPGNTIYF. The nucleotide sequence reads as follows: TGTGCCAGCTCACCTAATACATGGCCTGGAAACACCATATATTTT.